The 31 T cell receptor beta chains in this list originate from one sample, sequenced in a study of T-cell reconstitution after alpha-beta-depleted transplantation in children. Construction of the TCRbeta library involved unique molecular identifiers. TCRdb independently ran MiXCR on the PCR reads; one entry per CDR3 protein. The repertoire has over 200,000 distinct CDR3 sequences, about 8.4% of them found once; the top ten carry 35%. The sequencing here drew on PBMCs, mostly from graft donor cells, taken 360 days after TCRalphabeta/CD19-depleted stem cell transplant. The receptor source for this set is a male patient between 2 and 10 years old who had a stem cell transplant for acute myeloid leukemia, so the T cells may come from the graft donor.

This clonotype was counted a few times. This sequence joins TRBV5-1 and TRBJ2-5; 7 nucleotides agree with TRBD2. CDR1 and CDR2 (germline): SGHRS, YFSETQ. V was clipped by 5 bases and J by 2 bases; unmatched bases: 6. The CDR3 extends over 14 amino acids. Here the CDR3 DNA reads TGCGCCAGCAGGGCTACTAGCGTACAAGAGACCCAGTACTTC. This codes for CASRATSVQETQYF.

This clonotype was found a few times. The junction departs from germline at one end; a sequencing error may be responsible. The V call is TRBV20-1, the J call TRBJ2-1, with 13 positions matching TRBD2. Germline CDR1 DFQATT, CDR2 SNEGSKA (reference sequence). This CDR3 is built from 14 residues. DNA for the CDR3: TGCAGTGCTAGCGGACTAGCGGGAGACAAAGAGCAGTTCTTC. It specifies CSASGLAGDKEQFF.

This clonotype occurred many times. CDR3 residues: CASSETSENNEQFF. The DNA of the CDR3 is TGCGCCAGCAGTGAGACTAGCGAGAACAATGAGCAGTTCTTC. V and J are TRBV10-1 and TRBJ2-1; 7 positions match TRBD2. CDR3 length equals 14 residues. Germline trimming cut 2 bases from V and 5 bases from J; bases unmatched to any gene: 3. In germline, CDR1 is WNHNN, CDR2 SYGVQD (reference sequence).

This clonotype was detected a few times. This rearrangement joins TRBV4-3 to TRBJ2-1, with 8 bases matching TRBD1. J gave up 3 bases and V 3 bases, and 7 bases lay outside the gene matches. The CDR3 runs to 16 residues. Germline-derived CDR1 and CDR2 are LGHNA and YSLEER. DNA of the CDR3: TGCGCCAGCAGCCATTATACAGGGGGAATCTACAATGAGCAGTTCTTC. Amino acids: CASSHYTGGIYNEQFF.

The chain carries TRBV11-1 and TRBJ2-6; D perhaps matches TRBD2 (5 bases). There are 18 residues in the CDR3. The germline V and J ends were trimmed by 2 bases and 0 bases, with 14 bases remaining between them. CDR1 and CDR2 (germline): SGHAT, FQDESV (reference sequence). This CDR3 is CASSLRSGISSGANVLTF. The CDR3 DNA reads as TGTGCCAGCAGCTTACGGTCGGGGATCAGCTCTGGGGCCAACGTCCTGACTTTC.

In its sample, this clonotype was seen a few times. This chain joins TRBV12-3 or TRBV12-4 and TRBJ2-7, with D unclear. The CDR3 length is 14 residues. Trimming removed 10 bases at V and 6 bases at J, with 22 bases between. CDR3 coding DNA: TGTGCCACCCAAGCCGTCCAAACCCCTTCCGAGCAGTACGTC. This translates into CATQAVQTPSEQYV.

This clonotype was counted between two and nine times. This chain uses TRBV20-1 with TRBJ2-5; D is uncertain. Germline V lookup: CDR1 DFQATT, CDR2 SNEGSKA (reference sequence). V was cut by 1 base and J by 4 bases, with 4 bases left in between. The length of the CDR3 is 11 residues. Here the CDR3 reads CSARGVETQYF. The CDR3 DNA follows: TGCAGTGCTAGAGGGGTAGAGACCCAGTACTTC.

The chain's CDR3 is CASSVGVGGRTGELFF. The DNA of the CDR3 is TGTGCCAGCAGCGTAGGGGTCGGGGGCCGCACCGGGGAGCTGTTTTTT. The chain is built from TRBV9 and TRBJ2-2, with D perhaps matching TRBD1 or TRBD2 (6 bases each). This CDR3 contains 16 residues. Germline V gene sequence: CDR1 SGDLS, CDR2 YYNGEE. Trimming removed 0 bases at V and 4 bases at J, with 13 bases between.

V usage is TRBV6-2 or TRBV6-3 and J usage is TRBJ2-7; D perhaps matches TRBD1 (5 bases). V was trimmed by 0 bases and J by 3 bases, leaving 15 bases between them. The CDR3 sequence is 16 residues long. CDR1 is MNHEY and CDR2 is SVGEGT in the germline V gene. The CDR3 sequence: CASSYSPVDSLYEQYF. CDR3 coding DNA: TGTGCCAGCAGTTACTCCCCGGTTGACAGCCTCTACGAGCAGTACTTC.

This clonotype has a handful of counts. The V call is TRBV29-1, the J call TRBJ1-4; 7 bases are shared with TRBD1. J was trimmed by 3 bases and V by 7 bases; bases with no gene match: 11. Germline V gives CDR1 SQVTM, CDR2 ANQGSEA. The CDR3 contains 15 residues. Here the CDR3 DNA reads TGCAGCGCTAGACAGGGCCGGGGAGCTAATGAAAAACTGTTTTTT. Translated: CSARQGRGANEKLFF.

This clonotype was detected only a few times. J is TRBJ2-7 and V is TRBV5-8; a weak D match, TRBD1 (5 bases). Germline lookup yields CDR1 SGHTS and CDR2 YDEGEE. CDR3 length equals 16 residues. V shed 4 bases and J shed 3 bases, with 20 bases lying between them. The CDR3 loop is CASSVVGAQADYEQYF. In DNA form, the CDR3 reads TGTGCCAGCAGCGTCGTTGGGGCCCAAGCTGACTACGAGCAGTACTTC.

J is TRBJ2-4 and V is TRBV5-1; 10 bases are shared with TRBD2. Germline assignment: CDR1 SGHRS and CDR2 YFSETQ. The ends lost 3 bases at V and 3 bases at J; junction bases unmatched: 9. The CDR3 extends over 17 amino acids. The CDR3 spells CASSSSGGAGVKNIQYF. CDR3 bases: TGCGCCAGCAGCTCCAGCGGGGGGGCGGGGGTCAAAAACATTCAGTACTTC.

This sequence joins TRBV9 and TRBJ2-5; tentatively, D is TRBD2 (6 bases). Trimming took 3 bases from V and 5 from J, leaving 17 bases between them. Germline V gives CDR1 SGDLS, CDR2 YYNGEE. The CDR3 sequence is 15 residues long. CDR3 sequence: CASSGYGGTGETQYF. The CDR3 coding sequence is TGTGCCAGCAGCGGTTACGGAGGGACGGGGGAGACCCAGTACTTC. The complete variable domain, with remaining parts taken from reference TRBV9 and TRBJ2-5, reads DSGVTQTPKHLITATGQRVTLRCSPRSGDLSVYWYQQSLDQGLQFLIQYYNGEERAKGNILERFSAQQFPDLHSELNLSSLELGDSALYFCASSGYGGTGETQYFGPGTRLLVL.

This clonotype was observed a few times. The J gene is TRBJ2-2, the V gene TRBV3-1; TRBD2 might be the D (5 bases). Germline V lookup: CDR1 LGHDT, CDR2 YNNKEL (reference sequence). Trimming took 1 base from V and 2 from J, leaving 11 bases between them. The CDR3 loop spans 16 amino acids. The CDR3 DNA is TGTGCCAGCAGCCAAGTAACGGGGATTAACACCGGGGAGCTGTTTTTT. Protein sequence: CASSQVTGINTGELFF.

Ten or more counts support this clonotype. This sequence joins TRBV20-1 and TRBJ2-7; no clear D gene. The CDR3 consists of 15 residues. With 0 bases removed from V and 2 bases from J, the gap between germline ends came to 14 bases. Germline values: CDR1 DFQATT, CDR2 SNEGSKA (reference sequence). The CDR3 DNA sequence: TGCAGTGCTAGAGATCTCGACGGGCGTGCCTACGAGCAGTACTTC. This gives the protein CSARDLDGRAYEQYF.

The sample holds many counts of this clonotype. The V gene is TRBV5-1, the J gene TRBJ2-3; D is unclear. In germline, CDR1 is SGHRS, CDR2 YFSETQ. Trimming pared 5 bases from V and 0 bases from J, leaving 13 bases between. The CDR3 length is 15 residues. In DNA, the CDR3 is TGCGCCAGCAGTCGAGACGGGCCTAGCACAGATACGCAGTATTTT. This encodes CASSRDGPSTDTQYF.

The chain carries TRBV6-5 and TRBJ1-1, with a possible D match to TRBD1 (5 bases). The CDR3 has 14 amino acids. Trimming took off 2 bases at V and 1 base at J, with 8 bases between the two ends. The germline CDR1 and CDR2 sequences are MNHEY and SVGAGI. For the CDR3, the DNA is TGTGCCAGCAGTTACACCACAGGGAACACTGAAGCTTTCTTT. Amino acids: CASSYTTGNTEAFF.

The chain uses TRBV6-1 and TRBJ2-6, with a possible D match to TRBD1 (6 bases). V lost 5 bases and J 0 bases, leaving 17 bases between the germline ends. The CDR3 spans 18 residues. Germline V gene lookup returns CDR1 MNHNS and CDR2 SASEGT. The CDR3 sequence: CASSPRTQGFSGANVLTF. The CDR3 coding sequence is TGTGCCAGCAGTCCCCGAACACAGGGTTTCTCTGGGGCCAACGTCCTGACTTTC.

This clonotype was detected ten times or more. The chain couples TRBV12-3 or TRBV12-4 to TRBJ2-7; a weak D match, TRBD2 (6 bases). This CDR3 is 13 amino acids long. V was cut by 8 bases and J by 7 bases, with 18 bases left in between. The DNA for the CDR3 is TGTGCCAGCGGAGGACTACCCTATCAGGAGCAGTACGTC. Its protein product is CASGGLPYQEQYV.

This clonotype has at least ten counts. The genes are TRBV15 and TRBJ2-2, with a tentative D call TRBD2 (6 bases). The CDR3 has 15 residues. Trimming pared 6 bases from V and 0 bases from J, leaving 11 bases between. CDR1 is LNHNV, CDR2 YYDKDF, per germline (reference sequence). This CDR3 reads CATSKEGANTGELFF. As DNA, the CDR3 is TGTGCCACCAGTAAGGAGGGCGCGAACACCGGGGAGCTGTTTTTT.

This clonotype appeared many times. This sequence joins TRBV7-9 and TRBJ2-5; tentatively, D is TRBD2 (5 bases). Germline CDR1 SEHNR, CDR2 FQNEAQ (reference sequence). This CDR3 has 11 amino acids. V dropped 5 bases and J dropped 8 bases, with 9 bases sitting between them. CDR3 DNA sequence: TGTGCCAGCAGCCGAGACTACACCCAGTACTTC. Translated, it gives CASSRDYTQYF.

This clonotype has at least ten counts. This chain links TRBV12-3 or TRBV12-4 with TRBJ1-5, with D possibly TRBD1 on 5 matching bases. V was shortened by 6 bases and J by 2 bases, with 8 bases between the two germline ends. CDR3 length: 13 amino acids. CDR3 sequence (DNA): TGTGCCAGCAGCCCCAGGGGCAATCAGCCCCAGCATTTT. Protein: CASSPRGNQPQHF.

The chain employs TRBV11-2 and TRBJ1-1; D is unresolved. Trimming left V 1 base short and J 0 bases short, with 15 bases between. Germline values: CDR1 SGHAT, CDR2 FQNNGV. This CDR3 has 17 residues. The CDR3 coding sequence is TGTGCCAGCAGCTTAGTCCTGATCGGAACCATGAACACTGAAGCTTTCTTT. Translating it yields CASSLVLIGTMNTEAFF.

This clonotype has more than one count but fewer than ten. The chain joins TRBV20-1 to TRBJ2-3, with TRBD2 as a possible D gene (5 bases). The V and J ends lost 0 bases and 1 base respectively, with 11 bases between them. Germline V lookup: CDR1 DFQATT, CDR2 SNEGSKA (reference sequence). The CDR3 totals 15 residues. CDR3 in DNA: TGCAGTGCTAGAGATCGGGGTCGGGGCACAGATACGCAGTATTTT. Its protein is CSARDRGRGTDTQYF.

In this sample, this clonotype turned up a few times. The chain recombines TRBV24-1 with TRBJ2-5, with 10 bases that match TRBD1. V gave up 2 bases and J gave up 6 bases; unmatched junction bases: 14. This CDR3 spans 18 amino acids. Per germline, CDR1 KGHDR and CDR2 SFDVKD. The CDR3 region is CATSDYNITPGQGQTQYF. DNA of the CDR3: TGTGCCACCAGTGATTACAACATAACCCCGGGACAGGGGCAGACCCAGTACTTC.

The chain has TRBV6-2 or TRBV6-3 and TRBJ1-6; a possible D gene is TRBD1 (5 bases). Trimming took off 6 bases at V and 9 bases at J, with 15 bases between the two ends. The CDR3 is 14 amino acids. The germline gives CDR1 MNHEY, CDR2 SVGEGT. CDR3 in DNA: TGTGCCAGCAGCTACGCGGGGGTAGGTTCACCCCTCCACTTT. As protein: CASSYAGVGSPLHF.

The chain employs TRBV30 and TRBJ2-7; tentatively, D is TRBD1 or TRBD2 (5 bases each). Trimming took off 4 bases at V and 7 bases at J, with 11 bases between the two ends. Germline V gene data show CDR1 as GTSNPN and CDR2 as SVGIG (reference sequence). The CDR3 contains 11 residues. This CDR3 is CAWNRDREQYF. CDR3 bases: TGTGCCTGGAACCGGGACCGAGAGCAGTACTTC.

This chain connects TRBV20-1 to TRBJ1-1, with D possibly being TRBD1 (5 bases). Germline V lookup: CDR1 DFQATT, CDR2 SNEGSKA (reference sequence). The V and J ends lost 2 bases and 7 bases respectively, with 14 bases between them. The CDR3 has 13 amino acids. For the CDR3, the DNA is TGCAGTGCTAGACGGGGCCGGATTAATGAAGCTTTCTTT. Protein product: CSARRGRINEAFF.

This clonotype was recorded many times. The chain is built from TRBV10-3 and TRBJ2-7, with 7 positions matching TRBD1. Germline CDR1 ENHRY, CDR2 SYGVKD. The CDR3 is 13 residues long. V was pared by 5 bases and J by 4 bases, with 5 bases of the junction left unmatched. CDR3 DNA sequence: TGTGCCATCAGTACAGGGGAACGGTACGAGCAGTACTTC. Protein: CAISTGERYEQYF.

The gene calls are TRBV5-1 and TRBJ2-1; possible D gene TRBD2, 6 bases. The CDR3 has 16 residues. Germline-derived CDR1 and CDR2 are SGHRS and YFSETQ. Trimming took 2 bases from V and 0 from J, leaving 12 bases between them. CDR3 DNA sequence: TGCGCCAGCAGCTTCCTCGGCGGGGACTCCTACAATGAGCAGTTCTTC. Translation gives CASSFLGGDSYNEQFF.

This CDR3 reads CATRWTGTNTGELFF. CDR3 bases: TGTGCCACCAGATGGACAGGGACGAACACCGGGGAGCTGTTTTTT. The gene calls are TRBV12-3 or TRBV12-4 and TRBJ2-2, with 8 bases fitting TRBD1. V gave up 10 bases and J gave up 0 bases; unmatched junction bases: 7. There are 15 residues in the CDR3.